This TCR beta chain came from a study of cytomegalovirus exposure and HLA in healthy donors. Study results and caveats: Many donors carried some public TCRs, although rarity characterized most TCR sequences.

To note about this clone: Its specificity is unknown.

Profiled with immunoSEQ multiplex PCR; TCRdb holds only in-frame clones, not every one. The table shows about 350,000 clones, with approximately 90% occurring only once. Trimming cost V 7 bases and J 5 bases, with 17 bases left between them. This CDR3 has 14 amino acids. CDR1 and CDR2 (germline): MDHEN, SYDVKM. The clonotype was recovered from a woman aged 25-40 years in good health and CMV-seropositive. The sequencing sample was made of PBMCs. This chain connects TRBV28 to TRBJ2-5, with a possible D match to TRBD2 (6 bases). DNA for the CDR3: TGTGCCAGCACTCCGCGGAGGGCCCGGGAGACCCAGTACTTC. It encodes CASTPRRARETQYF. The whole variable domain, filled in from reference TRBV28 and TRBJ2-5, reads DVKVTQSSRYLVKRTGEKVFLECVQDMDHENMFWYRQDPGLGLRLIYFSYDVKMKEKGDIPEGYSVSREKKERFSLILESASTNQTSMYLCASTPRRARETQYFGPGTRLLVL.